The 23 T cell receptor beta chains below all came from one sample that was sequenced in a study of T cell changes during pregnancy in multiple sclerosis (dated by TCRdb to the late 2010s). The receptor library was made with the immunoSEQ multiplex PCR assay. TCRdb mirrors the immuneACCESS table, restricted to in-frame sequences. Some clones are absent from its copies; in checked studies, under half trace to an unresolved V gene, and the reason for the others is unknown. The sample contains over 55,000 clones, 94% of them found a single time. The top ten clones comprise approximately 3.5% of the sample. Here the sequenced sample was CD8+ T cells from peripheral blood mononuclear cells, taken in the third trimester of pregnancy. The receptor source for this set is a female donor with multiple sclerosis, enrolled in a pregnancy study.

In DNA, the CDR3 is TGCGCCAGCAGCCAAGGGGCGGGGCTAGCGGGAGTTTATGAGCAGTTCTTC. Encoded protein: CASSQGAGLAGVYEQFF. The chain joins TRBV4-1 to TRBJ2-1; 10 nucleotides align to TRBD2. Per germline, CDR1 MGHRA and CDR2 YSYEKL. V lost 1 base to trimming and J lost 8 bases; unmatched junction nucleotides: 11. There are 17 residues in the CDR3.

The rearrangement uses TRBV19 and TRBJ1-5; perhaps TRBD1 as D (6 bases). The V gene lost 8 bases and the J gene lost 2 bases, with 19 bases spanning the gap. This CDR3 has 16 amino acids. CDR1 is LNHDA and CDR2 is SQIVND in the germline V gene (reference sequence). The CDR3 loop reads CASGTGGYGGNQPQHF. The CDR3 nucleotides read TGTGCCAGTGGGACGGGGGGCTACGGGGGCAATCAGCCCCAGCATTTT.

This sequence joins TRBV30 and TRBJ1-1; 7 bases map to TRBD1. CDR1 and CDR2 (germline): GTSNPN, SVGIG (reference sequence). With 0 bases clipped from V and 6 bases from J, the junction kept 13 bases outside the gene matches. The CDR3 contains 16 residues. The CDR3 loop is CAWSVISLTGNAEAFF. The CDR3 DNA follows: TGTGCCTGGAGTGTAATTTCCCTGACAGGGAATGCTGAAGCTTTCTTT.

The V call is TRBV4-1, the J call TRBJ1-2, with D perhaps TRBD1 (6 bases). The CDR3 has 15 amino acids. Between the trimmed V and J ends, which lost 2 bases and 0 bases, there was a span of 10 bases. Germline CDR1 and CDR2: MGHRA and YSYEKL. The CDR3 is CASSQSTGSNYGYTF. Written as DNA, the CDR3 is TGCGCCAGCAGCCAATCGACAGGTTCTAACTATGGCTACACCTTC.

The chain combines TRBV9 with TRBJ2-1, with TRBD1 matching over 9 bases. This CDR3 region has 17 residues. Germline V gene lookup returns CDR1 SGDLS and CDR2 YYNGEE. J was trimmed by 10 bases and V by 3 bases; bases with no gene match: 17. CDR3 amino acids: CASSDRTGTGKVVEQFF. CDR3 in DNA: TGTGCCAGCAGCGACCGTACCGGGACAGGGAAGGTAGTGGAGCAGTTCTTC.

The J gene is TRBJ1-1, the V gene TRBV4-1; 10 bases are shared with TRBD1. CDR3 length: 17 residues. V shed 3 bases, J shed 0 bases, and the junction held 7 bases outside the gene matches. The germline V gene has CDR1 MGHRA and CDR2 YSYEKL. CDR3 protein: CASSHLPGQGMNTEAFF. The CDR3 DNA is TGCGCCAGCAGCCACCTGCCGGGACAGGGGATGAACACTGAAGCTTTCTTT.

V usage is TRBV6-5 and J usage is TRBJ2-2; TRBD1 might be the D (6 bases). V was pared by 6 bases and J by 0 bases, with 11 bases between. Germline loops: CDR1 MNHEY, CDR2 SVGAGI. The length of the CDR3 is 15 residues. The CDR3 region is CASRLDRSNTGELFF. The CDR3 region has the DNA TGTGCCAGCAGGCTTGACAGGTCGAACACCGGGGAGCTGTTTTTT.

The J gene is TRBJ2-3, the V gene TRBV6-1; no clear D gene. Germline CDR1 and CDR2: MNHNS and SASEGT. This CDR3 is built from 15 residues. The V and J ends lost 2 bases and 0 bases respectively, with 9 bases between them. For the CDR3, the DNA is TGTGCCAGCAGTGAATCGGCAGGTAGCACAGATACGCAGTATTTT. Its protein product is CASSESAGSTDTQYF.

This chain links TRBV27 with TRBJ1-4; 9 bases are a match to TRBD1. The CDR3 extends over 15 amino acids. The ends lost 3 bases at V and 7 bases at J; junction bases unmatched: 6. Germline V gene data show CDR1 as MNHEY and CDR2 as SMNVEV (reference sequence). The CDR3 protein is CASSFAGTGFEKLFF. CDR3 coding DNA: TGTGCCAGCAGTTTTGCGGGGACAGGGTTTGAAAAACTGTTTTTT.

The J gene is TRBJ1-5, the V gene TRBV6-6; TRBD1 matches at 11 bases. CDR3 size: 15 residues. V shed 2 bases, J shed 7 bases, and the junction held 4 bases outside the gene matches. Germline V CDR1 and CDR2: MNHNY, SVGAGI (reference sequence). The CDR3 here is CASSYGGQGEQPQHF. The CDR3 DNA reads TGTGCCAGCAGTTACGGGGGACAGGGGGAACAGCCCCAGCATTTT.

The CDR3 protein is CASSEGLLSSYEQYF. CDR3 nucleotides: TGTGCCAGCAGCGAGGGACTCCTAAGCTCCTACGAGCAGTACTTC. The V gene is TRBV9, the J gene TRBJ2-7, with TRBD2 as a possible D gene (6 bases). CDR1 SGDLS and CDR2 YYNGEE come from the germline V gene. The CDR3 has 15 amino acids. With 3 bases removed from V and 0 bases from J, the gap between germline ends came to 13 bases. The full variable domain, with the rest looked up from reference TRBV9 and TRBJ2-7, is DSGVTQTPKHLITATGQRVTLRCSPRSGDLSVYWYQQSLDQGLQFLIQYYNGEERAKGNILERFSAQQFPDLHSELNLSSLELGDSALYFCASSEGLLSSYEQYFGPGTRLTVT.

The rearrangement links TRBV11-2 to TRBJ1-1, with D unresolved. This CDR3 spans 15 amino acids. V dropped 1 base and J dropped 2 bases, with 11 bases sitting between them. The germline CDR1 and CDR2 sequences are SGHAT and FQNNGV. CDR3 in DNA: TGTGCCAGCAGCTTAGGGGGAGTGAGTAACACTGAAGCTTTCTTT. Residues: CASSLGGVSNTEAFF.

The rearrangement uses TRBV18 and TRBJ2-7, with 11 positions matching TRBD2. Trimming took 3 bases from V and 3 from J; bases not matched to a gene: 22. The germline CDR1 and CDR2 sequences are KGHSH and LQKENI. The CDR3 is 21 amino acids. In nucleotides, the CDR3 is TGTGCCAGCTCACCCGGCCCTGCGAGTCTAGCGGGAGGAGTAGGGGGCTACGAGCAGTACTTC. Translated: CASSPGPASLAGGVGGYEQYF.

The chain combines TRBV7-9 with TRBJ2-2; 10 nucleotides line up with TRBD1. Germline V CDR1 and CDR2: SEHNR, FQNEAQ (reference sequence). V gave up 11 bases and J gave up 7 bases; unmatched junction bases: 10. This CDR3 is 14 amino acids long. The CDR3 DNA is TGTGCCCCGGACAGGGGGAAGGACGTCGGGGAGCTGTTTTTT. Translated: CAPDRGKDVGELFF.

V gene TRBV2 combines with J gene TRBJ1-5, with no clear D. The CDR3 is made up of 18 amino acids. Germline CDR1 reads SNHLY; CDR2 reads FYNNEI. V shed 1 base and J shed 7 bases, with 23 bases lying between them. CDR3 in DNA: TGTGCCAGCAGTGAAGATCCCCAGGTCGGTGTTTCGGGACAGCCCCAGCATTTT. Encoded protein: CASSEDPQVGVSGQPQHF.

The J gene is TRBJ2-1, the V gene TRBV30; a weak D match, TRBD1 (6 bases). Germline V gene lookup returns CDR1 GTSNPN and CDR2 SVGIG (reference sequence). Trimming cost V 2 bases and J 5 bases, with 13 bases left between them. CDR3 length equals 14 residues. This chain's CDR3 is CAWSSQGNNNEQFF. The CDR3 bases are TGTGCCTGGAGTAGCCAGGGGAACAACAATGAGCAGTTCTTC.

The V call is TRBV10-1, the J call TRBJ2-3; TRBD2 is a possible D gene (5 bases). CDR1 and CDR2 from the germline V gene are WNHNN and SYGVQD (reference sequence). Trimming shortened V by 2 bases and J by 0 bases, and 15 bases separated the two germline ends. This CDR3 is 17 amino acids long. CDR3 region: CASSETQPRTSTDTQYF. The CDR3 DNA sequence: TGCGCCAGCAGTGAGACCCAGCCGCGGACTAGCACAGATACGCAGTATTTT.

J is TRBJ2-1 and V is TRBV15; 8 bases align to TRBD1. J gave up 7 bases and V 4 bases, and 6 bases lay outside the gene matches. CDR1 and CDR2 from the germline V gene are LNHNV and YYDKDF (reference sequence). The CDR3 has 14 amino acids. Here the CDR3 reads CATSMVRGPNEQFF. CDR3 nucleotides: TGTGCCACCAGCATGGTCAGGGGGCCAAATGAGCAGTTCTTC.

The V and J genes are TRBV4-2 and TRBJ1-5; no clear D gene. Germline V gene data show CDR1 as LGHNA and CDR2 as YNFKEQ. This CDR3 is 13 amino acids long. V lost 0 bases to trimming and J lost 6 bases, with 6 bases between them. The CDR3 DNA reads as TGTGCCAGCAGCCAAGATGGGCCTCAGCCCCAGCATTTT. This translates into CASSQDGPQPQHF.

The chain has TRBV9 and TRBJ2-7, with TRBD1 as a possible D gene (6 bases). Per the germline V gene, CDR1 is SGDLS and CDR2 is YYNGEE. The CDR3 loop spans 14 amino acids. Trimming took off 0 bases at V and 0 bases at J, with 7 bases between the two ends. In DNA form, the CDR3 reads TGTGCCAGCAGCGTAGCAGGGGCCTCCTACGAGCAGTACTTC. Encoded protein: CASSVAGASYEQYF.

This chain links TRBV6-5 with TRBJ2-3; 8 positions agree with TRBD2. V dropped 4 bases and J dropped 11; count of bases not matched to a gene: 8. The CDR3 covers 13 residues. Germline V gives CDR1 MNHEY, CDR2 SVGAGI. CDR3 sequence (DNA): TGTGCCAGCAGTTCTGGACTAGCTGGATGGCAGTATTTT. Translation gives CASSSGLAGWQYF.

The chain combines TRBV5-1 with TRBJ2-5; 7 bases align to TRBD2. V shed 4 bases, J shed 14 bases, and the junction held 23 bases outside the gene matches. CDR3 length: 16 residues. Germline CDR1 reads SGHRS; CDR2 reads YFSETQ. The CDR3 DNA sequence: TGCGCCAGCAGCCGGAAACAAAGCGGGGATCTCCGTCGAACCTACTTC. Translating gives CASSRKQSGDLRRTYF. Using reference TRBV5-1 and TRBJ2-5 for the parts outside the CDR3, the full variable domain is KAGVTQTPRYLIKTRGQQVTLSCSPISGHRSVSWYQQTPGQGLQFLFEYFSETQRNKGNFPGRFSGRQFSNSRSEMNVSTLELGDSALYLCASSRKQSGDLRRTYFGPGTRLLVL.

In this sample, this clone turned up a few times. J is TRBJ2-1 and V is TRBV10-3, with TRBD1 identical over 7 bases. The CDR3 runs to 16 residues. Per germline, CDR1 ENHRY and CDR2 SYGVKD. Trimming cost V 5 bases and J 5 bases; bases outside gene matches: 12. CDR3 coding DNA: TGTGCCATCAGTACGCCGACAGGGACCCACAACAATGAGCAGTTCTTC. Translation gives CAISTPTGTHNNEQFF.